This TCR beta chain stems from a study of blood T cell repertoires in COVID-19. Study as a whole: The samples span acute and convalescent COVID-19 from the United States, Italy and Spain. PBMCs, B-cell-depleted T cells, or T cells were the source of the cDNA or gDNA that made up the material.

The Seattle patients joined while their infection was active and were tracked longitudinally afterward. V gave up 0 bases and J gave up 2 bases, with 17 bases separating them. The CDR3 has 17 amino acids. Germline V gene sequence: CDR1 LGHNA, CDR2 YNFKEQ. Clones were read by immunoSEQ multiplex PCR, and TCRdb kept only the in-frame ones, dropping some. The sample includes about 56,000 clones, 85% to 90% seen only once; the top ten take approximately 45%. The chain links TRBV4-2 to TRBJ2-7; D gene uncertain. The sequencing sample was made of peripheral blood. This sequence was found in a woman aged 55-70 years with COVID-19, enrolled during active disease. CDR3 in amino acids: CASSQERHLTVAYEQYF. Written as DNA, the CDR3 is TGTGCCAGCAGCCAAGAACGGCACCTGACTGTGGCCTACGAGCAGTACTTC.